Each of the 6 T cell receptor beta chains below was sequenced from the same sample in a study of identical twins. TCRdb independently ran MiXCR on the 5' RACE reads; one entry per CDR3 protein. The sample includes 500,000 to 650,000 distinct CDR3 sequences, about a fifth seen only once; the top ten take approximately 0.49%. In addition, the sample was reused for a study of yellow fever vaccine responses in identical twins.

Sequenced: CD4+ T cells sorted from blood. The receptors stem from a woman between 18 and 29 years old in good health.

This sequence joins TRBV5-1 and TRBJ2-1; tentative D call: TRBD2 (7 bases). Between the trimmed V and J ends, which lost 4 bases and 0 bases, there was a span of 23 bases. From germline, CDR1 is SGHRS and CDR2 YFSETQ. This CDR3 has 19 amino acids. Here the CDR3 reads CASSVRLGLADSSYNEQFF. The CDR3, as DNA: TGCGCCAGCAGCGTACGGCTGGGGCTAGCGGACAGCTCCTACAATGAGCAGTTCTTC.

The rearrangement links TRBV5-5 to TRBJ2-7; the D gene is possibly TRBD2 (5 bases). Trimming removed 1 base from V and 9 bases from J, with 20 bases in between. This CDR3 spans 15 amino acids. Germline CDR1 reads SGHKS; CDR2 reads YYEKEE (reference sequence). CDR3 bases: TGTGCCAGCAGCTTGTACCCTAGCCCCCCGCCTTGGCAGTACGTC. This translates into CASSLYPSPPPWQYV.

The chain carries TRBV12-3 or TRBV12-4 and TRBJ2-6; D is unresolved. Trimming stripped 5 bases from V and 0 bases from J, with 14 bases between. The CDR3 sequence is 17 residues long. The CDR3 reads CASSHTVLHSGANVLTF. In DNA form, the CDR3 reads TGTGCCAGCAGTCATACGGTTCTTCACTCTGGGGCCAACGTCCTGACTTTC.

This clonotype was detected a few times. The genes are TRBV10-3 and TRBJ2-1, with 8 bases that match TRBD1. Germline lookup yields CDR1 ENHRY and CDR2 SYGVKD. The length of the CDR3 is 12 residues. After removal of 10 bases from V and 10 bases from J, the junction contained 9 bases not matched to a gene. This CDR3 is CATTSRDREQFF. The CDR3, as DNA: TGTGCCACTACGTCCCGGGACAGGGAGCAGTTCTTC.

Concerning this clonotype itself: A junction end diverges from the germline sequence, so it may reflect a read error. The CDR3: CSARARIAGSYNERFF. The CDR3 nucleotides read TGCAGTGCTAGGGCCCGGATAGCGGGATCTTACAATGAGCGGTTCTTC. The rearrangement uses TRBV20-1 and TRBJ2-1; 8 positions agree with TRBD2. The CDR3 runs 16 residues. Germline V lookup: CDR1 DFQATT, CDR2 SNEGSKA (reference sequence).

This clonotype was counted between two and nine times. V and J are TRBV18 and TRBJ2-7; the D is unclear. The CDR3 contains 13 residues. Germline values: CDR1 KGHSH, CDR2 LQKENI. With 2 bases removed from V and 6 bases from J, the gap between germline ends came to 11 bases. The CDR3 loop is CASSPSLGLEQYF. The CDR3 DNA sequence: TGTGCCAGCTCACCATCTTTAGGGCTCGAGCAGTACTTC.